Listed below are T cell receptor beta chains from one sample, sequenced in a study of T cells after yellow fever vaccination. A single record per CDR3 protein comes from TCRdb applying MiXCR to the 5' RACE reads. The data hold a few hundred thousand distinct CDR3 sequences, with 8% to 9.5% observed a single time. Sequenced material: PBMCs, taken approximately 40 days after the first yellow fever vaccination. These receptors were taken from a man aged 18-30 years who received the YFV17D yellow fever vaccine. Both conserved end residues are part of each CDR3. The D gene is left open where the match is weak. Only part of the rows carry a size: once, few, many, or a class if the clone is expanded.

j_call | v_call | d_call | clone_size | cdr3_nt | cdr3_aa
TRBJ1-1 | TRBV5-4 | NA | many | TGTGCCAGCAGGCGCATAGGGGGACAAAAGAACACTGAAGCTTTCTTT | CASRRIGGQKNTEAFF
TRBJ2-1 | TRBV7-3 | TRBD2 | few | TGTGCCAGCAGCCCGGGACTAGTCGAATACAATGAGCAGTTCTTC | CASSPGLVEYNEQFF
TRBJ1-6 | TRBV12-3/TRBV12-4 | NA | NA | TGTGCCAGCAGTTTAGTATTCCCAAATTCACCCCTCCACTTT | CASSLVFPNSPLHF
TRBJ1-5 | TRBV5-1 | NA | NA | TGCGCCAGCAGCCCGATCCTGGGGGGTATTAGCAATCAGCCCCAGCATTTT | CASSPILGGISNQPQHF
TRBJ2-6 | TRBV11-3 | TRBD1 | NA | TGTGCCAGCAGCACGGGACAGGGGAGCTCTGGGGCCAACGTCCTGACTTTC | CASSTGQGSSGANVLTF
TRBJ2-1 | TRBV21-1 | NA | NA | TGTGCCAGCAGCAAAGTTGCCAGGGAGTGGTCCTACAATGAGCAGTTCTTC | CASSKVAREWSYNEQFF
TRBJ2-7 | TRBV7-9 | NA | many | TGTGCCAGCAGCCCCAGCTCCTACGAGCAGTACTTC | CASSPSSYEQYF
TRBJ1-1 | TRBV27 | NA | NA | TGTGCCAGCAGGGAAAACAGGTTTGAGGCTTTCTTT | CASRENRFEAFF
TRBJ1-1 | TRBV11-2 | NA | few | TGTGCCAGCAGCCTGTATCTGAGGGGGGGGGCAAGGAAACTGAACACTGAAGCTTTCTTT | CASSLYLRGGARKLNTEAFF
TRBJ2-2 | TRBV29-1 | NA | NA | TGCAGCGTTGCCAAACAAGAGTCCGGGGAGCTGTTTTTT | CSVAKQESGELFF
TRBJ2-2 | TRBV29-1 | NA | few | TGCAGCGTTGAAGACGCACAGGGAGTAAACACCGGGGAGCTGTTTTTT | CSVEDAQGVNTGELFF
TRBJ2-2 | TRBV7-8 | TRBD1 | NA | TGTGCCAGCAGAAAACGACCGGGACAGGGGGCGCCCGGGGAGCTGTTTTTT | CASRKRPGQGAPGELFF
TRBJ2-1 | TRBV24-1 | TRBD2 | few | TGTGCCACCAGTGATGCACTAGCGGGTGAGCAGTTCTTC | CATSDALAGEQFF
TRBJ2-5 | TRBV7-9 | NA | few | TGTGCCAGCAGTTCAAACATGTGGGAGACCCAGTACTTC | CASSSNMWETQYF
TRBJ2-7 | TRBV7-9 | NA | NA | TGTGCCAGCAGCTTAGGGGGCGAGGGGCAGTACTTC | CASSLGGEGQYF
TRBJ2-1 | TRBV19 | NA | few | TGTGCCAGTAGTATAGGGAGCTCCTACAATGAGCAGTTCTTC | CASSIGSSYNEQFF
TRBJ1-5 | TRBV7-9 | NA | NA | TGTGCCAGCAGCTTAGGGTGGGACGGCCAGCCCCAGCATTTT | CASSLGWDGQPQHF
TRBJ2-1 | TRBV29-1 | NA | many | TGCAGCGCCGTCGGGGGCTACAATGAGCAGTTCTTC | CSAVGGYNEQFF
TRBJ2-7 | TRBV6-1 | TRBD1 | NA | TGTGCCAGCAGTGCCATAGGGGGCACCAACTCCTACGAGCAGTACTTC | CASSAIGGTNSYEQYF
TRBJ2-1 | TRBV9 | NA | few | TGTGCCAGCAGCGTAGCTGTGCGTAGCTCCTACAATGAGCAGTTCTTC | CASSVAVRSSYNEQFF
TRBJ2-3 | TRBV4-3 | NA | few | TGCGCCAGCAGCCAAGACTCTACGCAGTATTTT | CASSQDSTQYF
TRBJ2-7 | TRBV18 | TRBD1 | many | TGTGCCAGCTCAACCGGGACAGGGGGTTACGAGCAGTACTTC | CASSTGTGGYEQYF
TRBJ2-4 | TRBV27 | NA | NA | TGTGCCAGCAGTCCCCTGAGTGGTGCTGCCAAAAACATTCAGTACTTC | CASSPLSGAAKNIQYF
TRBJ2-5 | TRBV10-3 | NA | few | TGTGCCATCAGTGGGCAGTACGAGACCCAGTACTTC | CAISGQYETQYF
TRBJ1-5 | TRBV12-3/TRBV12-4 | NA | NA | TGTGCCAGCAGTTTAGAATGGTCCGGGGAGCCCCAGCATTTT | CASSLEWSGEPQHF
TRBJ1-2 | TRBV12-3/TRBV12-4 | NA | few | TGTGCCAGCAGTTTTCGGTCAGAGGGGGAAAGGTACACCTTC | CASSFRSEGERYTF
TRBJ1-3 | TRBV20-1 | NA | NA | TGCAGTGCTAGAGAGGACAGCTCTGGAAACACCATATATTTT | CSAREDSSGNTIYF
TRBJ1-1 | TRBV30 | NA | NA | TGTGCCTGGATGGGACGGGGGAACACTGAAGCTTTCTTT | CAWMGRGNTEAFF
TRBJ1-2 | TRBV9 | TRBD1 | few | TGTGCCAGCAGCCACGGGGGAGGAACAGGGGAATATGGCTATGGCTACACCTTC | CASSHGGGTGEYGYGYTF
TRBJ1-5 | TRBV12-3/TRBV12-4 | TRBD1 | NA | TGTGCCAGCAGTTTCAGGGGGCATAGCAATCAGCCCCAGCATTTT | CASSFRGHSNQPQHF
TRBJ1-2 | TRBV5-4 | TRBD1 | NA | TGTGCCAGCAGCTTGCCCGACAGGGGACGTAATGGCTACACCTTC | CASSLPDRGRNGYTF
TRBJ2-7 | TRBV11-3 | TRBD1 | NA | TGTGCCAGCAGCGAGCGACAGGGTCGCAGCGAGCAGTACTTC | CASSERQGRSEQYF
TRBJ1-4 | TRBV20-1 | TRBD1 | NA | TGCAGTGCTAGAGAAACGACAGGGGGGGAAAAACTGTTTTTT | CSARETTGGEKLFF
TRBJ2-1 | TRBV5-1 | NA | few | TGCGCCAGCAGCTTACCTACTAGTCTCAATGAGCAGTTCTTC | CASSLPTSLNEQFF
TRBJ1-1 | TRBV10-3 | TRBD1 | NA | TGTGCCATCAGTGGGACAGGGGGCGCGGGTGAAGCTTTCTTT | CAISGTGGAGEAFF
TRBJ2-3 | TRBV5-1 | NA | NA | TGCGCCAGCGTGGACCCCGAAGATACGCAGTATTTT | CASVDPEDTQYF
TRBJ2-3 | TRBV3-1 | TRBD2 | few | TGTGCCAGCAGACCGGCGGCGGGGGGGATCCCAGATACGCAGTATTTT | CASRPAAGGIPDTQYF
TRBJ2-5 | TRBV30 | NA | few | TGTGCCTGCCAGAGGGGGCAAGAGACCCAGTACTTC | CACQRGQETQYF
TRBJ1-6 | TRBV12-3/TRBV12-4 | NA | few | TGTGCCAGCAGTCCTCGGGGGGGGGCGTTTTCACCCCTCCACTTT | CASSPRGGAFSPLHF
TRBJ2-3 | TRBV24-1 | NA | few | TGTGCCACCACCCCCGGGGTATCCACAGATACGCAGTATTTT | CATTPGVSTDTQYF
TRBJ1-1 | TRBV20-1 | NA | few | TGCAGTGCTCCGACAGTTGAAGCTTTCTTT | CSAPTVEAFF
TRBJ2-2 | TRBV7-7 | TRBD2 | NA | TGTGCTAGCAGCTTAGGTAGCGGGTGCACCGGGGAGCTGTTTTTT | CASSLGSGCTGELFF
TRBJ1-1 | TRBV20-1 | NA | NA | TGCAGTGCTAGGGTCGGGACCAGCAACACTGAAGCTTTCTTT | CSARVGTSNTEAFF
TRBJ2-3 | TRBV6-6 | NA | NA | TGTGCCAGCAGTAATACAGCTACGCAGTATTTT | CASSNTATQYF
TRBJ2-3 | TRBV9 | NA | many | TGTGCCAGCAGCGTGGGGGAACTCACAGATACGCAGTATTTT | CASSVGELTDTQYF
TRBJ1-5 | TRBV6-5 | NA | few | TGTGCCAGCAGTTACAGCGGCTTTGACCAGCCCCAGCATTTT | CASSYSGFDQPQHF
TRBJ2-5 | TRBV29-1 | TRBD1 | NA | TGCAGCGTTGAGCTATCGGACAGGGGGTGGGAGGACCAGTACTTC | CSVELSDRGWEDQYF
TRBJ2-5 | TRBV7-9 | NA | few | TGTGCCAGCAGCCCGGGCCTGTACCAAGAGACCCAGTACTTC | CASSPGLYQETQYF
TRBJ2-1 | TRBV28 | NA | many | TGTGCCAGCGACGAGGGAGGGGGGAACAATGAGCAGTTCTTC | CASDEGGGNNEQFF